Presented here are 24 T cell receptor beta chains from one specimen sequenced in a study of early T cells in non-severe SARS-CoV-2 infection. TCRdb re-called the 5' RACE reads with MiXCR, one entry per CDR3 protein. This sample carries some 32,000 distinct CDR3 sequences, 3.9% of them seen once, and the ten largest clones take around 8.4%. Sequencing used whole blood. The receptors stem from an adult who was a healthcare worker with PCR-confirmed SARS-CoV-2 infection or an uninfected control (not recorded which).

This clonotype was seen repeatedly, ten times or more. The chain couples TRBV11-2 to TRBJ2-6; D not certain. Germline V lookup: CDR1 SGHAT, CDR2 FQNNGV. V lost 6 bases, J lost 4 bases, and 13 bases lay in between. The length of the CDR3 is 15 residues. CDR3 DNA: TGTGCCAGCAGTTCCTTTGCGGCCGGGGCCAACGTCCTGACTTTC. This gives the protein CASSSFAAGANVLTF.

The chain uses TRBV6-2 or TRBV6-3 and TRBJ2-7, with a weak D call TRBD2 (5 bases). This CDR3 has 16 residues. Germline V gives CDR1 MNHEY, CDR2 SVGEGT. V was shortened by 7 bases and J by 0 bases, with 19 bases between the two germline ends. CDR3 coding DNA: TGTGCCAGCACCCTAAGAGGACGGAGGAGCTCCTACGAGCAGTACTTC. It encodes CASTLRGRRSSYEQYF.

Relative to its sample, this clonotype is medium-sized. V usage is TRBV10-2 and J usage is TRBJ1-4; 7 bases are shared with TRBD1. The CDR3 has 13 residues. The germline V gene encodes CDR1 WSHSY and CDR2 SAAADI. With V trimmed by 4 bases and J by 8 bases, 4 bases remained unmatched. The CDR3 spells CASSGQGREKLFF. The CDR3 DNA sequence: TGCGCCAGCAGTGGACAGGGCCGGGAAAAACTGTTTTTT.

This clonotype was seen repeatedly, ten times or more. CDR3 nucleotides: TGCAGCCTGCGATGGGGGAGGAACACTGAAGCTTTCTTT. Translation: CSLRWGRNTEAFF. This chain connects TRBV29-1 to TRBJ1-1; tentatively, D is TRBD1 (5 bases). Germline lookup yields CDR1 SQVTM and CDR2 ANQGSEA. The V end lost 8 bases, the J end lost 1 base, and 14 bases lay between the germline ends. CDR3 length equals 13 residues.

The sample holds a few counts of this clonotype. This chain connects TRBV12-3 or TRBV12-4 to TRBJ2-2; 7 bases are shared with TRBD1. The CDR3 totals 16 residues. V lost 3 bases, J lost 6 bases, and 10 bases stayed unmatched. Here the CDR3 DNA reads TGTGCCAGCAGTTTTTCCAGGATCCAGGGGGCCGGGGAGCTGTTTTTT. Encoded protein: CASSFSRIQGAGELFF.

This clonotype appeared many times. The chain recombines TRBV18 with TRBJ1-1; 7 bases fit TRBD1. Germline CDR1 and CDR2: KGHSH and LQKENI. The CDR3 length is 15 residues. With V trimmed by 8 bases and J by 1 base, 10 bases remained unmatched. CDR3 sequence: CASKPTGQPNTEAFF. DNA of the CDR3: TGTGCCAGCAAACCGACAGGGCAGCCGAACACTGAAGCTTTCTTT. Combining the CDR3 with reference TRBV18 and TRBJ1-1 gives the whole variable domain NAGVMQNPRHLVRRRGQEARLRCSPMKGHSHVYWYRQLPEEGLKFMVYLQKENIIDESGMPKERFSAEFPKEGPSILRIQQVVRGDSAAYFCASKPTGQPNTEAFFGQGTRLTVV.

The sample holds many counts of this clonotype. This CDR3 is CAAYGRTGNYGYTF. CDR3 nucleotide sequence: TGCGCCGCCTACGGGAGGACAGGGAACTATGGCTACACCTTC. This chain links TRBV10-2 with TRBJ1-2; 8 bases line up with TRBD1. The CDR3 length is 14 residues. Germline V gives CDR1 WSHSY, CDR2 SAAADI. V lost 11 bases, J lost 2 bases, and 10 bases stayed unmatched.

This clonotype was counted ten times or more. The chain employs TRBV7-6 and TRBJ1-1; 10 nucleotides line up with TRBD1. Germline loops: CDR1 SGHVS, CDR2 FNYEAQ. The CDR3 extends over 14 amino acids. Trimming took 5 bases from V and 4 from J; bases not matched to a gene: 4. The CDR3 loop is CASSVGQGGTEAFF. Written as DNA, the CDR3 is TGTGCCAGCAGCGTAGGACAGGGGGGCACTGAAGCTTTCTTT.

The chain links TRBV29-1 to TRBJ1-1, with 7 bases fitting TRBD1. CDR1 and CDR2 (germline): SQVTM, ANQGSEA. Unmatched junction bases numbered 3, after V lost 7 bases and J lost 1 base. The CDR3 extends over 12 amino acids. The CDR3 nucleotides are TGCAGCGCTTGGGACAGGAACACTGAAGCTTTCTTT. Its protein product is CSAWDRNTEAFF.

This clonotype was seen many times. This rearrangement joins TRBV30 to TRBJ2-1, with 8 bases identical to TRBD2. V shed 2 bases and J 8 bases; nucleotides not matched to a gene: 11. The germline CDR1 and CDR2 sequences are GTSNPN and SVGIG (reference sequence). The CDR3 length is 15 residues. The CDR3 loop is CAWSIGTRTLDEQFF. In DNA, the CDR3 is TGTGCCTGGAGTATCGGGACTAGAACGCTGGATGAGCAGTTCTTC.

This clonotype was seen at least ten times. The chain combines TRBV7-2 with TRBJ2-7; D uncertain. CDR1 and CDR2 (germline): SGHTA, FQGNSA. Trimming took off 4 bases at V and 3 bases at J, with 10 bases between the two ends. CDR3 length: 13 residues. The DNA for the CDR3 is TGTGCCAGCAGCTATAGGGCAGTCTACGAGCAGTACTTC. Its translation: CASSYRAVYEQYF.

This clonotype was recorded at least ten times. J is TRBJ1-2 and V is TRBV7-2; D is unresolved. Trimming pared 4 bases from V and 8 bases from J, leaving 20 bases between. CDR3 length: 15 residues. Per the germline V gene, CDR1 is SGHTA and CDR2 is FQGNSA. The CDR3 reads CASSSPDDGVVGYTF. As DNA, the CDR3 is TGTGCCAGCAGCTCTCCGGACGACGGGGTCGTAGGCTACACCTTC.

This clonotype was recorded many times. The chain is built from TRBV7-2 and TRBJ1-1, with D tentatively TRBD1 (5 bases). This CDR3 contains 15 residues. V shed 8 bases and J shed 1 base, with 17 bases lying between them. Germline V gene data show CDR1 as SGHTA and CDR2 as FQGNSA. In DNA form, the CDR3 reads TGTGCCAGCGGCGAGGAGTGGACACCGAACACTGAAGCTTTCTTT. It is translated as CASGEEWTPNTEAFF.

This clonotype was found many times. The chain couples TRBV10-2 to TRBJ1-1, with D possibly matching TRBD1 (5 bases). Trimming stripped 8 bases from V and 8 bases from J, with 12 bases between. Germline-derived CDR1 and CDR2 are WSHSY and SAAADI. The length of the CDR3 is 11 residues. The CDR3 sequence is CASHRGDEAFF. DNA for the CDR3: TGCGCCAGCCACCGCGGGGACGAAGCTTTCTTT.

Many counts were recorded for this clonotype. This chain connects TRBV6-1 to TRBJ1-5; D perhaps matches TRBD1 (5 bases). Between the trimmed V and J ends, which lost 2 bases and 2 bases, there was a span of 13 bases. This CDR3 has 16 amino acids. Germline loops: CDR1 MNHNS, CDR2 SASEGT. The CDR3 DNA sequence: TGTGCCAGCAGTGAACCGGGACTAATGGGCAATCAGCCCCAGCATTTT. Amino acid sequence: CASSEPGLMGNQPQHF.

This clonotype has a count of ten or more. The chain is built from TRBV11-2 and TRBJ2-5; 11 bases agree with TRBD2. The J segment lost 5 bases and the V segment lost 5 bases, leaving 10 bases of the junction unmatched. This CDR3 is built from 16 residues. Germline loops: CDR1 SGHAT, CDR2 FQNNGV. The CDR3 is CASSPRRLAGRETQYF. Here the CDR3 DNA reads TGTGCCAGCAGCCCCAGGCGACTAGCGGGACGGGAGACCCAGTACTTC.

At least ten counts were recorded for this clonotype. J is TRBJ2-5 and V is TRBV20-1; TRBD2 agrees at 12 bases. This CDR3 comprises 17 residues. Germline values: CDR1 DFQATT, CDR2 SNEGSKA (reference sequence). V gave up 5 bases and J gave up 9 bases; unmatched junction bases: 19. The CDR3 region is CSAALKSGLAGRGAQYF. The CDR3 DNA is TGCAGTGCTGCACTCAAGTCGGGACTAGCGGGCCGCGGGGCCCAGTACTTC.

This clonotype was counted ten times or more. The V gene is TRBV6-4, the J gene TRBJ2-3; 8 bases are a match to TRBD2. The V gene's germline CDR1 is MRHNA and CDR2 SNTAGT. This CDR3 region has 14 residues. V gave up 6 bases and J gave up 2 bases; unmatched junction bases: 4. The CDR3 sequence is CASSLAGPTDTQYF. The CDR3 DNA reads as TGTGCCAGCAGCTTAGCGGGACCCACAGATACGCAGTATTTT.

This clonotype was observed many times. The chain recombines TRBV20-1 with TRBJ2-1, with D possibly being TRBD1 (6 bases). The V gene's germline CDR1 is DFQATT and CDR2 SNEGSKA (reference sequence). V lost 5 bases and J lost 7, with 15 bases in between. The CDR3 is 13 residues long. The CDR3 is CSAPGELGNEQFF. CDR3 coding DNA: TGCAGTGCTCCAGGGGAATTGGGGAATGAGCAGTTCTTC.

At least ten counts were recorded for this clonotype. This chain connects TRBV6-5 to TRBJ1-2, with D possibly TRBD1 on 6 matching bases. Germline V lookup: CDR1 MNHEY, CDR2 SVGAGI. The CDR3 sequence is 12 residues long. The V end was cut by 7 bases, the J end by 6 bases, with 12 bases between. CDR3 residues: CASNNRVDGYTF. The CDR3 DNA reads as TGTGCCAGCAATAACAGGGTTGATGGCTACACCTTC.

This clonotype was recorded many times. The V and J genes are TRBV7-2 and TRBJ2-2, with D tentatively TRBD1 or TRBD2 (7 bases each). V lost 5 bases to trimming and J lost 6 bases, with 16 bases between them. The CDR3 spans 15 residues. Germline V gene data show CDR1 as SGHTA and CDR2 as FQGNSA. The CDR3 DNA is TGTGCCAGCAGCCGAGCGGGGCAGGGGGCCGGGGAGCTGTTTTTT. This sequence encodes CASSRAGQGAGELFF.

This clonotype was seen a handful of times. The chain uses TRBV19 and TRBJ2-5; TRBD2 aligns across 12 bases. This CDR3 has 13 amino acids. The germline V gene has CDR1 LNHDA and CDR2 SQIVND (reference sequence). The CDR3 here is CVSRTSGEETQYF. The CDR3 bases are TGTGTCAGCAGGACTAGCGGGGAAGAGACCCAGTACTTC.

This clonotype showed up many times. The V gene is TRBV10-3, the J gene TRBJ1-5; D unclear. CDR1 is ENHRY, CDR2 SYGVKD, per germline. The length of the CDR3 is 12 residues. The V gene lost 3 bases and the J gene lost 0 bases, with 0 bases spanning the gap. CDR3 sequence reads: CAISDSNQPQHF. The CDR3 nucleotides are TGTGCCATCAGTGATAGCAATCAGCCCCAGCATTTT.

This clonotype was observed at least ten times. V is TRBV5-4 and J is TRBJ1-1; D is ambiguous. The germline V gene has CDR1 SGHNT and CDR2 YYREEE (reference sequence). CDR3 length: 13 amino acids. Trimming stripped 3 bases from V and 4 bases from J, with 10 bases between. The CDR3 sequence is CASSSWVGTEAFF. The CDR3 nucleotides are TGTGCCAGCAGCTCGTGGGTCGGCACTGAAGCTTTCTTT.